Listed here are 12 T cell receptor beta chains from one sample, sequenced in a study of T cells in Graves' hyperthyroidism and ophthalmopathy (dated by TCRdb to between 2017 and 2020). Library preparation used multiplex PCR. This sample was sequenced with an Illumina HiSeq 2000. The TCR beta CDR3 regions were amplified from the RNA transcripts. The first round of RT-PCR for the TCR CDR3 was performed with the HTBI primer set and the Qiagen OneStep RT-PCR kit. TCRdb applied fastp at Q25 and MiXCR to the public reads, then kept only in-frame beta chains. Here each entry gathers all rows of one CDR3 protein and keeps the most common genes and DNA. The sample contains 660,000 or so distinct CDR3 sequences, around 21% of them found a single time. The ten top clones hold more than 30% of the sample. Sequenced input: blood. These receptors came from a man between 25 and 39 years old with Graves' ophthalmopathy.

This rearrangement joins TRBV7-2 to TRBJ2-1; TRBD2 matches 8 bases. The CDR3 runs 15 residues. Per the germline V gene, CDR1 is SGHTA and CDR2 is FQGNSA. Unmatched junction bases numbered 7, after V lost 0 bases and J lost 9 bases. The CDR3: CASSLAGGRMIEQFF. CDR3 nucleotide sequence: TGTGCCAGCAGCTTAGCAGGCGGGAGGATGATTGAGCAGTTCTTC.

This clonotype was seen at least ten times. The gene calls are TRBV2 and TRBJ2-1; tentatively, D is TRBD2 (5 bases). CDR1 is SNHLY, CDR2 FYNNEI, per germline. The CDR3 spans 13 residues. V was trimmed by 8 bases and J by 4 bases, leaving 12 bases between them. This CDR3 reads CASGPPGYNEQFF. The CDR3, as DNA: TGTGCCAGCGGTCCCCCGGGATACAATGAGCAGTTCTTC.

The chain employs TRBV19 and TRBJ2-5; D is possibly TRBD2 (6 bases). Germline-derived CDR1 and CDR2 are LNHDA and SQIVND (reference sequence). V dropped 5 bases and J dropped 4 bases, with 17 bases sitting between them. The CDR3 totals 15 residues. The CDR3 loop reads CASSDPPEGAETQYF. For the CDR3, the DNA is TGTGCCAGTAGTGACCCCCCGGAGGGTGCAGAGACCCAGTACTTC. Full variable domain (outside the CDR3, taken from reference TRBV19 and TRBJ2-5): DGGITQSPKYLFRKEGQNVTLSCEQNLNHDAMYWYRQDPGQGLRLIYYSQIVNDFQKGDIAEGYSVSREKKESFPLTVTSAQKNPTAFYLCASSDPPEGAETQYFGPGTRLLVL.

CDR3: CASSLAGGFGTGELFF. CDR3 sequence (DNA): TGTGCCAGCAGCTTGGCAGGGGGGTTCGGCACCGGGGAGCTGTTTTTT. The genes are TRBV5-5 and TRBJ2-2, with TRBD1 as a possible D gene (7 bases). Germline CDR1 SGHKS, CDR2 YYEKEE (reference sequence). The CDR3 consists of 16 residues. Trimming shortened V by 0 bases and J by 4 bases, and 13 bases separated the two germline ends.

CDR3 amino acids: CSVEVTGASWNEQFF. The CDR3 coding sequence is TGCAGCGTTGAAGTCACGGGAGCGAGTTGGAATGAGCAGTTCTTC. The rearrangement uses TRBV29-1 and TRBJ2-1; TRBD2 might be the D (6 bases). Germline assignment: CDR1 SQVTM and CDR2 ANQGSEA. Trimming shortened V by 1 base and J by 7 bases, and 17 bases separated the two germline ends. The CDR3 covers 15 residues.

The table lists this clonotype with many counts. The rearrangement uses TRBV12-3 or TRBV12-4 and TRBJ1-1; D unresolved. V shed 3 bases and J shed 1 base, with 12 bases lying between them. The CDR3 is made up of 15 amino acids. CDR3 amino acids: CASSFGQAKNTEAFF. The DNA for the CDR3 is TGTGCCAGCAGTTTCGGTCAGGCTAAGAACACTGAAGCTTTCTTT.

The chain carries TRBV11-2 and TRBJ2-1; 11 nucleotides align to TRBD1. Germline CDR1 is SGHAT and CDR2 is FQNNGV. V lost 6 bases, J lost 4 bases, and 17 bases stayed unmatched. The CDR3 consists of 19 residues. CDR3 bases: TGTGCCAGCAGTCCCTTCGGAACGGGACAGGGGGACCATTACAATGAGCAGTTCTTC. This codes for CASSPFGTGQGDHYNEQFF.

CDR3 region: CASSAPGLAGVGEQFF. The CDR3 DNA reads as TGCGCCAGCAGCGCACCGGGACTAGCGGGAGTGGGTGAGCAGTTCTTC. V is TRBV5-1 and J is TRBJ2-1; 14 bases match TRBD2. After removal of 4 bases from V and 9 bases from J, the junction contained 9 bases not matched to a gene. Germline values: CDR1 SGHRS, CDR2 YFSETQ. The CDR3 contains 16 residues. The whole variable domain, remainder taken from reference TRBV5-1 and TRBJ2-1, is KAGVTQTPRYLIKTRGQQVTLSCSPISGHRSVSWYQQTPGQGLQFLFEYFSETQRNKGNFPGRFSGRQFSNSRSEMNVSTLELGDSALYLCASSAPGLAGVGEQFFGPGTRLTVL.

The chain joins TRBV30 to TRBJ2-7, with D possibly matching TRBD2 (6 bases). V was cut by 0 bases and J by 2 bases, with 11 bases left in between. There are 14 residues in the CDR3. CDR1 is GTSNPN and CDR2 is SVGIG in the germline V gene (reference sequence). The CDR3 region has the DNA TGTGCCTGGAGTGTTGGCGGGGTAGCCTACGAGCAGTACTTC. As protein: CAWSVGGVAYEQYF.

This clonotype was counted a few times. The CDR3, as DNA: TGCGCCAGCAGCTTTGGGGGACAGGCGAACACCGGGGAGCTGTTTTTT. This sequence encodes CASSFGGQANTGELFF. The V and J genes are TRBV5-1 and TRBJ2-2; 8 bases agree with TRBD1. The CDR3 spans 16 residues. Trimming cost V 2 bases and J 0 bases; bases outside gene matches: 3. Germline CDR1 reads SGHRS; CDR2 reads YFSETQ.

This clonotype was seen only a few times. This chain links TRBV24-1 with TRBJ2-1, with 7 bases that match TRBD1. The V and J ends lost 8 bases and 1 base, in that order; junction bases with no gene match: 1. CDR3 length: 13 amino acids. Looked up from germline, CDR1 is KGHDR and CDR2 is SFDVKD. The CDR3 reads CATTTGSYNEQFF. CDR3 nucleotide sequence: TGTGCCACCACGACAGGGTCCTACAATGAGCAGTTCTTC.

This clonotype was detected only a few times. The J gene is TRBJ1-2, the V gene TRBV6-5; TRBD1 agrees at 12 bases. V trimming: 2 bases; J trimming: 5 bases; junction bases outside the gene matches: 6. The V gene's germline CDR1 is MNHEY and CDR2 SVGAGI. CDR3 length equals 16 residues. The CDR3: CASSYDKGQGAYGYTF. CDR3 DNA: TGTGCCAGCAGTTACGACAAGGGACAGGGGGCATATGGCTACACCTTC.